A selection of T cell receptor beta chains follows, all from one sample in a study of cytomegalovirus exposure and HLA in healthy donors. Some clones are missing from TCRdb's copy, which holds only in-frame ones; the method was immunoSEQ multiplex PCR. The sample lists about 100,000 clones; 76% were seen once. Sequencing used PBMCs. The receptors were gathered from a man aged 35-49 years in good health and CMV-seronegative. CDR3s leave out the opening cysteine and the closing phenylalanine or tryptophan. D genes are given only for firm matches.

TRBJ1-6,TRBV27,TRBD1,ASSAGGSYNSPLH
TRBJ1-5,TRBV7-8,TRBD1,ASSLENRGAQQPQH
TRBJ2-6,TRBV2,.,ASSDGPSSGANVLT
TRBJ2-3,TRBV6-5,.,ASSWRGHTDTQY
TRBJ2-7,TRBV19,TRBD1,ASSIRGQGGLEQY
TRBJ1-1,TRBV28,.,ASRGQGNTEAF
TRBJ1-3,TRBV25-1,.,ASSESFSGNTIY
TRBJ2-7,TRBV30,.,AWSESQALDEQY
TRBJ1-6,TRBV9,.,ASSAESQSRNSPLH
TRBJ2-1,TRBV5-1,TRBD1,ASSLQGVTYNEQF
TRBJ2-5,TRBV12-5,TRBD1,ASGLGTEQETQY
TRBJ2-1,TRBV5-4,.,ASSPPGVGSYNEQF